This T cell receptor beta chain was captured in a study of shared clonotypes between healthy human individuals. CD45RO negativity and positive selection for CCR7 defined naive CD8 cells, a population that excluded terminally differentiated effector memory CD45RA+ cells. Study results and limitations: Large depth notwithstanding, sorted-subset sequencing proved incomplete by rarefaction. Naive subsets generally exceeded memory subsets in estimated richness.

Trimming took 5 bases from V and 5 from J, leaving 21 bases between them. Germline V gene sequence: CDR1 PRHDT, CDR2 FYEKMQ (reference sequence). The CDR3 totals 16 residues. Libraries were prepared by immunoSEQ multiplex PCR; TCRdb keeps only in-frame clonotypes and omits some of them. The sample records roughly 890,000 clones, 80% to 95% being singletons. A word on this clone: What it recognizes is unknown.

The sample was naive CD8+ T cells sorted from blood. The source is a man younger than 45 in good health. The chain couples TRBV13 to TRBJ1-2, with TRBD1 as a possible D gene (5 bases). The CDR3 region is CASSHWGESPGYGYTF. DNA of the CDR3: TGTGCCAGCAGCCATTGGGGGGAGAGTCCAGGATATGGCTACACCTTC.